These 2 T cell receptor beta chains were sequenced from one sample in a study of Ad26.COV2.S vaccination and SARS-CoV-2 variants. Regarding treatment: roughly 19 received Ad26.COV2.S at low or high dose, single or two shots; a few received placebo; per-sample allocation not given. Sampling happened 63 days after the first vaccine or placebo injection. Sequenced by immunoSEQ multiplex PCR; TCRdb stores in-frame clones only, minus some. The sample shows 430,000 or so clones, 89% of them seen only once. Specimen: peripheral blood, collected in a trial of Ad26.COV2.S vaccine versus placebo. The receptors were sampled from a person aged 18-65 years who received the Ad26.COV2.S COVID-19 vaccine or a placebo.

This sequence joins TRBV13 and TRBJ1-1, with D hard to call. The V gene's germline CDR1 is PRHDT and CDR2 FYEKMQ (reference sequence). This CDR3 has 14 residues. The V end lost 2 bases, the J end lost 11 bases, and 18 bases lay between the germline ends. CDR3 region: CASSLNAGYFGAFF. The CDR3 bases are TGTGCCAGCAGCTTAAACGCGGGATACTTCGGGGCTTTCTTT.

CDR3 DNA sequence: TGTGCCAGCAGCTCCGTTCGGGGTTTCCAAGAGACCCAGTACTTC. Amino acid sequence: CASSSVRGFQETQYF. V and J are TRBV7-9 and TRBJ2-5, with a tentative D call TRBD2 (5 bases). This CDR3 is 15 amino acids long. Germline-derived CDR1 and CDR2 are SEHNR and FQNEAQ (reference sequence). V lost 4 bases, J lost 1 base, and 13 bases lay in between.